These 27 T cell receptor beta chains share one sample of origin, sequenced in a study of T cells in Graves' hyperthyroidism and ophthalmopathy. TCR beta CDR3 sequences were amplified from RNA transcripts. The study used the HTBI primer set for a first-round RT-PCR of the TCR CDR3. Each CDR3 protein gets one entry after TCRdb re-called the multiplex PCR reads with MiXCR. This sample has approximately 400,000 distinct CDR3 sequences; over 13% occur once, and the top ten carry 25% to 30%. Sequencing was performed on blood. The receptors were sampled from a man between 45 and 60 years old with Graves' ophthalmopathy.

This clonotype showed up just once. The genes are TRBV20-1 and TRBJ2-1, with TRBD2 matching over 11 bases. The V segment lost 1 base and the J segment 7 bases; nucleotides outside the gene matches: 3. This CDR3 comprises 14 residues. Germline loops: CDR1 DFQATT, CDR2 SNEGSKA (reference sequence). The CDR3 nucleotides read TGCAGTGCTAGAGCTAGCGGGAGGTCAAATGAGCAGTTCTTC. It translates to CSARASGRSNEQFF.

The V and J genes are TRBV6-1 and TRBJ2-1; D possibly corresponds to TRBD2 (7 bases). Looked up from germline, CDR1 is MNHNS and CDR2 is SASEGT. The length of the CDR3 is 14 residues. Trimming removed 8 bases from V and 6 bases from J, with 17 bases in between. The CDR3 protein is CASWGAGEGNEQFF. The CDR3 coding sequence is TGTGCCAGCTGGGGGGCAGGGGAGGGCAATGAGCAGTTCTTC.

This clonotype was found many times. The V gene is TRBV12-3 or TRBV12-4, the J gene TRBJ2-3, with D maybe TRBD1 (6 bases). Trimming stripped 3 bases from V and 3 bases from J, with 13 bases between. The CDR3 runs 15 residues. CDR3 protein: CASSFSQGETDTQYF. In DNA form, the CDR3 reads TGTGCCAGCAGTTTTTCACAGGGCGAGACAGATACGCAGTATTTT.

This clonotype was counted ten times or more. Here the CDR3 reads CASSPNLGGTGIEEQYF. Here the CDR3 DNA reads TGTGCCAGCAGCCCAAACCTCGGCGGGACAGGGATAGAGGAGCAGTACTTC. This chain connects TRBV12-3 or TRBV12-4 to TRBJ2-7; TRBD1 matches 9 bases. The CDR3 runs to 17 residues. With V trimmed by 6 bases and J by 7 bases, 19 bases remained unmatched.

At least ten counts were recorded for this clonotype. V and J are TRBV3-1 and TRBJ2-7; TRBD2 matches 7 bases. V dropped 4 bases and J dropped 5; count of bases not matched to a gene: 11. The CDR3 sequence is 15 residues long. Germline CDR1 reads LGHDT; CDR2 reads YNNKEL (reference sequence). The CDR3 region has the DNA TGTGCCAGCAGCCCCCCCTGGGGGGGGGTCGACGAGCAGTACTTC. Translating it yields CASSPPWGGVDEQYF.

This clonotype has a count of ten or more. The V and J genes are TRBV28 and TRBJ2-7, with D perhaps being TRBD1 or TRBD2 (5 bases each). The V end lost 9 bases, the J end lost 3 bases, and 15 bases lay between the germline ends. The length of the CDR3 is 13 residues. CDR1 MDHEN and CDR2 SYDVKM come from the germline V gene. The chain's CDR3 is CASGDRRLYEQYF. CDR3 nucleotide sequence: TGTGCCAGTGGGGACCGTCGCCTCTACGAGCAGTACTTC.

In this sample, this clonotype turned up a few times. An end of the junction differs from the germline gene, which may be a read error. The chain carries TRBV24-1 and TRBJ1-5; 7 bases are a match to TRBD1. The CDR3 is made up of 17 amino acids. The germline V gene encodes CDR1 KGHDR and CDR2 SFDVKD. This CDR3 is CASSPTRTGVSNQPQHF. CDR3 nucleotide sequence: TGTGCCAGCAGTCCTACTCGGACAGGCGTGAGCAATCAGCCCCAGCATTTT.

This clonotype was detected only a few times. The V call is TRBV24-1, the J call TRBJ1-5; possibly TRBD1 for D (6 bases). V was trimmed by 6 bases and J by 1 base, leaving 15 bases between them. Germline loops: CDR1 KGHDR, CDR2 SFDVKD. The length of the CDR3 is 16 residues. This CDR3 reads CATSKSGGGSNQPQHF. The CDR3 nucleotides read TGTGCCACCAGTAAATCTGGAGGGGGGAGCAATCAGCCCCAGCATTTT.

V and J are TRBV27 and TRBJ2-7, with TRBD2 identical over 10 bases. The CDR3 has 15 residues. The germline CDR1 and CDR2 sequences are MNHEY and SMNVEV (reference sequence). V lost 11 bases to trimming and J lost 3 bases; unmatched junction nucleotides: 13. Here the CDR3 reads CAGPYRLAGRYEQYF. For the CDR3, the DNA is TGTGCCGGTCCCTATAGACTAGCGGGCCGCTACGAGCAGTACTTC.

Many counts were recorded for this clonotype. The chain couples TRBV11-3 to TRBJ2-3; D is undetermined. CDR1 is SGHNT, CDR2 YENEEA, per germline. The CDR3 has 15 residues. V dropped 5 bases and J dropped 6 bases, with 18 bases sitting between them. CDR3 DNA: TGTGCCAGCAGCAGAGTGGTCGGGTTCGGTGATACGCAGTATTTT. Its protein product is CASSRVVGFGDTQYF. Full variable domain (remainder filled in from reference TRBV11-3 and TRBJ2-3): EAGVVQSPRYKIIEKKQPVAFWCNPISGHNTLYWYLQNLGQGPELLIRYENEEAVDDSQLPKDRFSAERLKGVDSTLKIQPAELGDSAVYLCASSRVVGFGDTQYFGPGTRLTVL.

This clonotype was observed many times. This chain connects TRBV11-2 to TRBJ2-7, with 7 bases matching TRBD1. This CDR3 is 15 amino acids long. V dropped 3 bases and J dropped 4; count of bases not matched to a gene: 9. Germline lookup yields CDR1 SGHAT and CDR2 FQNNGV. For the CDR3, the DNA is TGTGCCAGCAGCTTGCCCCCCGGGACAGAGTACGAGCAGTACTTC. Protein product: CASSLPPGTEYEQYF.

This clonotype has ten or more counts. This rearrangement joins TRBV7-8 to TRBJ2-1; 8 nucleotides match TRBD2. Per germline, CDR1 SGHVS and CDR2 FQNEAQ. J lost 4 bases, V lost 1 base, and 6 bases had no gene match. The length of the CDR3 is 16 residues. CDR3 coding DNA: TGTGCCAGCAGCTTAGTGACTAGCGACCATTACAATGAGCAGTTCTTC. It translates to CASSLVTSDHYNEQFF.

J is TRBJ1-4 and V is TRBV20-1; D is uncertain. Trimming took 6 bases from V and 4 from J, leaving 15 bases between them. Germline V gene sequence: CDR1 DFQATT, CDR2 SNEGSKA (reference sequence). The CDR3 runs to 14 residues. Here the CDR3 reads CSAKVSEFNEKLFF. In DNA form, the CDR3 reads TGCAGTGCCAAGGTGTCTGAATTTAATGAAAAACTGTTTTTT.

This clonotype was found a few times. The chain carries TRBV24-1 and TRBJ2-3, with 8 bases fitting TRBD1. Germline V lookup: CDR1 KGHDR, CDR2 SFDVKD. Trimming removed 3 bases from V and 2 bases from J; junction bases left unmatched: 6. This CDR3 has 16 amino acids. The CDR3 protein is CATSDPGQGYTDTQYF. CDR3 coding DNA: TGTGCCACCAGTGATCCTGGACAGGGATACACAGATACGCAGTATTTT.

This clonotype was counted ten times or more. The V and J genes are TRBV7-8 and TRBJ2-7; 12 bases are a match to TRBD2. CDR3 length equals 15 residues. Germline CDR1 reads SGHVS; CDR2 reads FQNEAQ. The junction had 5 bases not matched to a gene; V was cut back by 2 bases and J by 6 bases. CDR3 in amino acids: CASSLTTSGRGEQYF. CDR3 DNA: TGTGCCAGCAGCTTAACGACTAGCGGGAGAGGCGAGCAGTACTTC.

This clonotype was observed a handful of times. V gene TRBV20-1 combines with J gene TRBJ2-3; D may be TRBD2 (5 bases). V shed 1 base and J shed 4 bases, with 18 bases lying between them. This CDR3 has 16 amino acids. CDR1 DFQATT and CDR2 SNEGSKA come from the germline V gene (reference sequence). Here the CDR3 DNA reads TGCAGTGCTAGAGCACCGGAGGCCCTCATCGCAGATACGCAGTATTTT. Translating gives CSARAPEALIADTQYF.

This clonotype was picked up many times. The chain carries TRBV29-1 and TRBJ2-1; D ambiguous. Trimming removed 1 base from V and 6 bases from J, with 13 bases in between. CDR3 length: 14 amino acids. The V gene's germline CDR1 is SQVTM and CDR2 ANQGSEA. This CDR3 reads CSVEGTHRINEQFF. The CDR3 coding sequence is TGCAGCGTTGAAGGGACCCATCGAATCAATGAGCAGTTCTTC.

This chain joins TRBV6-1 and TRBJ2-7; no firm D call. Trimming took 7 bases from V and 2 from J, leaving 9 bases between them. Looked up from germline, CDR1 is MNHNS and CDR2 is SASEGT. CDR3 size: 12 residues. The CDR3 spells CASKSTPYEQYF. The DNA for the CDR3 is TGTGCCAGCAAGTCCACCCCCTACGAGCAGTACTTC.

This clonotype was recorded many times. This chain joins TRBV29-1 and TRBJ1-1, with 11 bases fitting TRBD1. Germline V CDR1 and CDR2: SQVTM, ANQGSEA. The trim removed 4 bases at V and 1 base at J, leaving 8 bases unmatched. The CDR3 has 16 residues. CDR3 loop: CSVVRWTGGGNTEAFF. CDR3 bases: TGCAGCGTTGTAAGGTGGACAGGGGGCGGGAACACTGAAGCTTTCTTT.

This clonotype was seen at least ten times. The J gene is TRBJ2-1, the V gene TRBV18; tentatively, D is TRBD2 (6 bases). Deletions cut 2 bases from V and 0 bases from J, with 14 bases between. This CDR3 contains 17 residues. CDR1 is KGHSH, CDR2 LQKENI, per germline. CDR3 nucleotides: TGTGCCAGCTCACCATCGACGGGGGTAAGCTCCTACAATGAGCAGTTCTTC. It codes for CASSPSTGVSSYNEQFF.

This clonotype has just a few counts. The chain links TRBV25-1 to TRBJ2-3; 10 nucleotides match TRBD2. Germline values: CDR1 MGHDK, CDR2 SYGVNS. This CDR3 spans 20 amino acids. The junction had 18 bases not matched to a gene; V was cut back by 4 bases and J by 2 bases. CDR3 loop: CASSGAGLAGELVFTDTQYF. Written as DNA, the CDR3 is TGTGCCAGCAGTGGGGCCGGGCTAGCGGGAGAATTGGTATTCACAGATACGCAGTATTTT.

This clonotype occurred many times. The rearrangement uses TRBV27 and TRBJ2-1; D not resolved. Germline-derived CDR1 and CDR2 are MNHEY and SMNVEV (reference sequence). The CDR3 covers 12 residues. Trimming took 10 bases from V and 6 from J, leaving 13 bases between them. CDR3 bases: TGTGCCACCCACACATCATTCAATGAGCAGTTCTTC. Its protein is CATHTSFNEQFF.

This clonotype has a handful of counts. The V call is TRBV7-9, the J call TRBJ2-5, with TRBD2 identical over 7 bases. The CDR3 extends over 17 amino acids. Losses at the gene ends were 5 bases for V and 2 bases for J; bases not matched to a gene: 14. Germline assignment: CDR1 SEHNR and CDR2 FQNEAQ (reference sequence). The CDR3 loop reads CASSQGFTREDQETQYF. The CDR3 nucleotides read TGTGCCAGCAGCCAGGGATTCACTCGGGAGGATCAAGAGACCCAGTACTTC.

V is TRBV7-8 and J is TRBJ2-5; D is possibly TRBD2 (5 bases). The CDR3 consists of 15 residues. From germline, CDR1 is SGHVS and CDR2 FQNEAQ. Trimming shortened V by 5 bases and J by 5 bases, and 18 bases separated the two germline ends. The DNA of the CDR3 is TGTGCCAGCAGCCCACGACCTGGACTCCGGGAGACCCAGTACTTC. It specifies CASSPRPGLRETQYF.

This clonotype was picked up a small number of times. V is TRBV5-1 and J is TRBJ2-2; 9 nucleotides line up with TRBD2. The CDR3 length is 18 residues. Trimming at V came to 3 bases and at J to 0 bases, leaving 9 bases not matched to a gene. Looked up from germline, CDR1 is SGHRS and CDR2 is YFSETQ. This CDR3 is CASSSTPGGRANTGELFF. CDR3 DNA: TGCGCCAGCAGCTCAACCCCGGGCGGGAGGGCGAACACCGGGGAGCTGTTTTTT.

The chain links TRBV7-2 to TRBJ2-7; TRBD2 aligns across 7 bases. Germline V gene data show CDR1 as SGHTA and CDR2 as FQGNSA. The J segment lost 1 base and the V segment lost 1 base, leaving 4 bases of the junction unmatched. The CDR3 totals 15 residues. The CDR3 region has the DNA TGTGCCAGCAGCTTAGTCGCGGGAGAGTCCTACGAGCAGTACTTC. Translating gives CASSLVAGESYEQYF.

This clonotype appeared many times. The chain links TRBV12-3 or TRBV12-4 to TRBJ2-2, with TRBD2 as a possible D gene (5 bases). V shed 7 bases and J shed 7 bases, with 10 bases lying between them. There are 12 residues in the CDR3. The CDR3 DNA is TGTGCCAGCATTCCGGGGTTCGGGGAGCTGTTTTTT. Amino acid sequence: CASIPGFGELFF.